Detailed here is one T cell receptor beta chain. Antigen unknown. The sample is drawn from a study of immune cell composition in non-small cell lung cancer. Germline-derived CDR1 and CDR2 are MNHEY and SVGAGI. This CDR3 comprises 15 residues. J lost 8 bases, V lost 6 bases, and 10 bases had no gene match. Study-level findings and limits: 75% of squamous and approximately 31% of adenocarcinoma cases had tumour-associated clones >0.5%. Dominant in vivo tumour-associated clones were not shown to share tumour-reactive sequences.

The table came from immunoSEQ multiplex PCR; TCRdb's copy has only in-frame clones and leaves some out. This repertoire shows roughly 2,500 clones, around 81% found once; its top ten account for approximately 4.2%. The sequence derives from a human donor with non-small cell lung cancer. The chain links TRBV6-5 to TRBJ1-3; 10 positions agree with TRBD1. The material sequenced was lung tumor tissue. CDR3 protein: CASSPGDRGRHTIYF. The CDR3 nucleotides are TGTGCCAGCAGCCCGGGGGACAGGGGCCGCCACACCATATATTTT.